This TCR beta chain was identified during a study of tumor and adjacent non-tumor tissue in lung cancer. Remarks on this clonotype: Relative to the germline gene, one junction end is altered; a read error may explain this.

TCRbeta libraries were built with three rounds of nested PCR, modified from ARM-PCR. TCRdb used MiXCR to reprocess the multiplex PCR reads, holding one entry per CDR3 protein. Of about 98,000 distinct CDR3 sequences detected, less than 85% appear once; the ten largest clones hold around 30%. The germline CDR1 and CDR2 sequences are LGHNA and YNFKEQ. The CDR3 sequence is 15 residues long. This sample's RNA came from whole unsorted tissue. More than 3 cm separated this lung sample from the edge of the tumor. The TCR was taken from a man between 60 and 70 years old with small cell lung cancer. Sequencing was carried out using distant non-tumor lung tissue. This sequence joins TRBV4-2 and TRBJ2-7, with 9 bases fitting TRBD1. The CDR3 bases are TGTGGCAGCAGCCAGGAGCGGACAGGGGTCTACGAACAGTACTTC. It yields the protein CGSSQERTGVYEQYF.